This is a list of T cell receptor beta chains from one sample in a study of Tregs in tolerant kidney transplant recipients. Assay used: immunoSEQ multiplex PCR; TCRdb lists only in-frame clones, some missing. The table includes about 78,000 clones, about 91% detected once. The input for sequencing was Tregs from blood, taken before the transplant. These receptors were obtained from a human donor who received a combined kidney and bone marrow transplant. CDR3s include the opening cysteine and the closing phenylalanine or tryptophan. D genes are given only for firm matches. Rows give clone size only sometimes, using once, few, many, or a class for an expanded clone.

-	18	TRBV13	TRBJ2-7	TRBD1	TGTGCCAGCAGCCCGGGACATTGGCCGGGACAGATGTCTAGCGAGCAGTACTTC	CASSPGHWPGQMSSEQYF
-	15	TRBV7-2	TRBJ1-2	-	TGTGCCAGCAGCTTAGCGTGGGCGGTAGCAGGTGGCTACACCTTC	CASSLAWAVAGGYTF
-	14	TRBV5-6	TRBJ2-7	TRBD1	TGTGCCAGCAGCCCCGGGACAGGGACTGGGGAGCAGTACTTC	CASSPGTGTGEQYF
-	15	TRBV5-1	TRBJ2-3	-	TGCGCCAGCAGCTTGGTTGCGGGCCCCACAGATACGCAGTATTTT	CASSLVAGPTDTQYF
-	13	TRBV28	TRBJ2-5	-	TGTGCCAGCATCCTTGGGGGCGGGGAGACCCAGTACTTC	CASILGGGETQYF
-	16	TRBV5-5	TRBJ2-1	-	TGTGCCAGCAGCCCCTGGCCCTCCCGTGAAATCAATGAGCAGTTCTTC	CASSPWPSREINEQFF
-	14	TRBV11-2	TRBJ2-3	-	TGTGCCAGCAGCTTAGGACAACCAGCAGATACGCAGTATTTT	CASSLGQPADTQYF
-	16	TRBV2	TRBJ1-4	-	TGCGCCAGCAGTCGCTCCCCGGGAGGGGGGAAAGAAAAGCTGTTTTTT	CASSRSPGGGKEKLFF
-	14	TRBV10-3	TRBJ1-4	-	TGTGCCACCAGAGGGGTCGACCGAGGGGAAAAACTGTTTTTT	CATRGVDRGEKLFF
-	15	TRBV7-3	TRBJ2-1	TRBD2	TGTGCCAGCAGCCCCCAGCTGGGAGGGTTGCATGAGCAGTTCTTC	CASSPQLGGLHEQFF
-	18	TRBV28	TRBJ2-2	TRBD2	TGTGCCAGCACCCCACCGGGACTAGCGGGAGCTGGCACCGGGGAGCTGTTTTTT	CASTPPGLAGAGTGELFF
-	13	TRBV6-5	TRBJ2-3	-	TGTGCCAGCGTCCGGGAGTGGGCAGATACGCAGTATTTT	CASVREWADTQYF
-	15	TRBV19	TRBJ2-1	-	TGTGCCAGTAGTATAAAGGAGGGCCGTTTGAATGAGCAGTTCTTC	CASSIKEGRLNEQFF
-	17	TRBV9	TRBJ1-2	TRBD1	TGTGCCAGCAGCGTAAGGAGGGGGGGACAGCCTAACTATGGCTACACCTTC	CASSVRRGGQPNYGYTF
-	16	TRBV10-3	TRBJ2-3	TRBD1	TGTGCCATCAGTGAGTGGGGCGTAACAGGGGCAGATACGCAGTATTTT	CAISEWGVTGADTQYF
-	14	TRBV5-1	TRBJ2-1	TRBD2	TGCGCCAGCAGCTGGGGGGAGGGCCGCTATGAGCAGTTCTTC	CASSWGEGRYEQFF
-	16	TRBV7-3	TRBJ2-7	TRBD2	TGTGCCAGCAGCCTTTCCGGGACTAGCCTACTTTACGAGCAGTACTTC	CASSLSGTSLLYEQYF
-	16	TRBV28	TRBJ1-1	-	TGTGCCAGCAGATCCGTCGGGGAACGGCAGAACACTGAAGCTTTCTTT	CASRSVGERQNTEAFF
-	13	TRBV6-1	TRBJ1-1	-	TGTGCCAGCACACGACAGATTAACACTGAAGCTTTCTTT	CASTRQINTEAFF
-	13	TRBV27	TRBJ2-5	-	TGTGCCAGCAGATTGGGTGTACAAGAGACCCAGTACTTC	CASRLGVQETQYF
-	13	TRBV30	TRBJ2-2	-	TGTGCCTGGAGTGTAATTAACACCGGGGAGCTGTTTTTT	CAWSVINTGELFF
-	14	TRBV2	TRBJ2-1	-	TGTGCCAACACCGGGACCCATCCGGGGAATGAGCAGTTCTTC	CANTGTHPGNEQFF
-	16	TRBV9	TRBJ2-3	TRBD2	TGTGCCAGCAGCGTGGAAGCGGGAGGGACCACAGATACGCAGTATTTT	CASSVEAGGTTDTQYF
once	12	TRBV7-9	TRBJ2-7	-	TGTGCCAGCATCGGATCGCGAGGAGAGCAGTACTTC	CASIGSRGEQYF
-	15	TRBV5-1	TRBJ2-2	-	TGCGCCAGCAGCTCCGGGACAAAGAACACCGGGGAGCTGTTTTTT	CASSSGTKNTGELFF
-	14	TRBV7-9	TRBJ2-3	-	TGTGCCAGCAGCTTTGGGACTGACACAGATACGCAGTATTTT	CASSFGTDTDTQYF
-	15	TRBV12-5	TRBJ2-2	-	TGTGCTAGTGGTTTGCTACACGGAGGGACCGGGGAGCTGTTTTTT	CASGLLHGGTGELFF
-	13	TRBV2	TRBJ1-1	-	TGTGCCAGCGGAGGAAGAAGGGACACTGAAGCTTTCTTT	CASGGRRDTEAFF
-	13	TRBV11-1	TRBJ2-7	-	TGTGCCAGCAGCTTAGCCAGCCGCTACGAGCAGTACTTC	CASSLASRYEQYF
-	17	TRBV6-1	TRBJ2-1	TRBD1	TGTGCCAGCAGTGAACCCCAGGGGCAGGGGGCATCCAATGAGCAGTTCTTC	CASSEPQGQGASNEQFF
-	15	TRBV29-1	TRBJ1-3	-	TGCAGCGCTCTCCTGGAGGCCCGCTCTGGAAACACCATATATTTT	CSALLEARSGNTIYF